The 27 T cell receptor beta chains presented below share a single source sample, sequenced in a study of early T cells in non-severe SARS-CoV-2 infection. TCRdb used MiXCR to reprocess the 5' RACE reads, holding one entry per CDR3 protein. The sample has 60,000 or so distinct CDR3 sequences; around 12% are singletons. The material sequenced was whole blood. These receptors originate from an adult who was a healthcare worker with PCR-confirmed SARS-CoV-2 infection or an uninfected control (not recorded which).

This clonotype is classed as large. In DNA, the CDR3 is TGTGCCAGCAGCCCGGGACTAGCGGACACCGGGGAGCTGTTTTTT. Its protein product is CASSPGLADTGELFF. The chain couples TRBV2 to TRBJ2-2; 11 bases map to TRBD2. The CDR3 extends over 15 amino acids. In germline, CDR1 is SNHLY, CDR2 FYNNEI. After removal of 6 bases from V and 3 bases from J, the junction contained 3 bases not matched to a gene. Full variable domain (remainder filled in from reference TRBV2 and TRBJ2-2): EPEVTQTPSHQVTQMGQEVILRCVPISNHLYFYWYRQILGQKVEFLVSFYNNEISEKSEIFDDQFSVERPDGSNFTLKIRSTKLEDSAMYFCASSPGLADTGELFFGEGSRLTVL.

This clonotype appeared many times. The CDR3 nucleotides are TGTGCCAGCAGTGAAGGGTTGTTCGGGTGGAATGAGCAGTTCTTC. Amino acids: CASSEGLFGWNEQFF. The chain uses TRBV6-1 and TRBJ2-1; D uncertain. CDR1 and CDR2 from the germline V gene are MNHNS and SASEGT. The length of the CDR3 is 15 residues. The ends were cut back, 1 base at V and 7 bases at J, with 14 bases in the middle.

This clonotype was seen repeatedly, ten times or more. The chain joins TRBV11-2 to TRBJ2-1; D might be TRBD1 (5 bases). V was cut by 6 bases and J by 9 bases, with 18 bases left in between. The germline CDR1 and CDR2 sequences are SGHAT and FQNNGV. The CDR3 totals 14 residues. The CDR3 coding sequence is TGTGCCAGCAGTCTAACCCCCGTAGGGGTTGAGCAGTTCTTC. Translation: CASSLTPVGVEQFF.

As concerns this clonotype: This clone may be a read error of a much larger clone one base away. V is TRBV28 and J is TRBJ2-3; tentative D call: TRBD1 (5 bases). Trimming removed 2 bases from V and 2 bases from J, with 8 bases in between. CDR1 and CDR2 (germline): MDHEN, SYDVKM. The CDR3 is made up of 14 amino acids. The CDR3 sequence is CASSLHRNTDTQYF. For the CDR3, the DNA is TGTGCCAGCAGTTTACACAGGAACACAGATACGCAGTATTTT.

This chain links TRBV5-1 with TRBJ2-6; no firm D call. The CDR3 runs 15 residues. From germline, CDR1 is SGHRS and CDR2 YFSETQ. V lost 0 bases and J 3 bases, leaving 7 bases between the germline ends. CDR3 in amino acids: CASSLEVGGANVLTF. CDR3 DNA: TGCGCCAGCAGCTTGGAGGTCGGTGGGGCCAACGTCCTGACTTTC. Combining the CDR3 with reference TRBV5-1 and TRBJ2-6 gives the whole variable domain KAGVTQTPRYLIKTRGQQVTLSCSPISGHRSVSWYQQTPGQGLQFLFEYFSETQRNKGNFPGRFSGRQFSNSRSEMNVSTLELGDSALYLCASSLEVGGANVLTFGAGSRLTVL.

The V call is TRBV20-1, the J call TRBJ2-7, with TRBD1 identical over 8 bases. V gave up 5 bases and J gave up 6 bases; unmatched junction bases: 9. Germline V lookup: CDR1 DFQATT, CDR2 SNEGSKA (reference sequence). This CDR3 comprises 13 residues. The CDR3 DNA is TGCAGTGCTTTACCGGGACAGGATTTCGAGCAGTACTTC. This codes for CSALPGQDFEQYF.

This clonotype occurred many times. The V call is TRBV10-3, the J call TRBJ1-6, with 7 positions matching TRBD1. V lost 2 bases, J lost 7 bases, and 8 bases stayed unmatched. Per germline, CDR1 ENHRY and CDR2 SYGVKD. The CDR3 covers 16 residues. The CDR3 nucleotides are TGTGCCATCAGTGAGCCCCCCGGGACAGCGAATTCACCCCTCCACTTT. Protein product: CAISEPPGTANSPLHF.

This clonotype was seen at least ten times. The V call is TRBV20-1, the J call TRBJ1-6; a weak D match, TRBD1 (5 bases). Germline loops: CDR1 DFQATT, CDR2 SNEGSKA (reference sequence). V lost 0 bases and J 15 bases, leaving 15 bases between the germline ends. The CDR3 is 13 residues long. CDR3 sequence (DNA): TGCAGTGCTAGAGATCCGGGGGGGTTAGACCTCCACTTT. It is translated as CSARDPGGLDLHF.

This clonotype was counted at least ten times. V usage is TRBV5-1 and J usage is TRBJ1-1; D gene unclear. This CDR3 is built from 12 residues. Germline V CDR1 and CDR2: SGHRS, YFSETQ. V lost 6 bases to trimming and J lost 7 bases, with 13 bases between them. In DNA, the CDR3 is TGCGCCAGCATAAGGGAAGCACGTGAAGCTTTCTTT. Amino acid sequence: CASIREAREAFF. Complete variable domain (other parts from reference TRBV5-1 and TRBJ1-1): KAGVTQTPRYLIKTRGQQVTLSCSPISGHRSVSWYQQTPGQGLQFLFEYFSETQRNKGNFPGRFSGRQFSNSRSEMNVSTLELGDSALYLCASIREAREAFFGQGTRLTVV.

As for this clonotype: A clone one base away is much larger, so this may be a read error. Given the absence of the conserved phenylalanine or tryptophan at the CDR3 end, a read error is likely. V is TRBV11-3 and J is TRBJ1-1; D is uncertain. The V end lost 3 bases, the J end lost 1 base, and 6 bases lay between the germline ends. The CDR3 has 13 amino acids. Germline CDR1 reads SGHNT; CDR2 reads YENEEA. In DNA, the CDR3 is TGTGCCAGCAGCTTTGCGTCGAACACTGAAGCTTTCTCT. Translated: CASSFASNTEAFS.

This clonotype has a handful of counts. V usage is TRBV20-1 and J usage is TRBJ1-6; unclear D gene. Trimming removed 3 bases at V and 12 bases at J, with 12 bases between. The germline V gene has CDR1 DFQATT and CDR2 SNEGSKA (reference sequence). CDR3 length: 12 residues. CDR3 bases: TGCAGTGCTAGTTCCGAATTTCTACCCCTCCACTTT. This encodes CSASSEFLPLHF.

This clonotype was picked up many times. The CDR3 protein is CASSQSYEQYF. DNA for the CDR3: TGTGCCAGCAGCCAGTCCTACGAGCAGTACTTC. This rearrangement joins TRBV3-1 to TRBJ2-7; D unclear. The CDR3 is 11 amino acids. The germline V gene encodes CDR1 LGHDT and CDR2 YNNKEL (reference sequence). The V and J ends lost 3 bases and 1 base respectively, with 1 base between them.

As concerns this clonotype: Possible read error: a much larger clone is one base away. The chain joins TRBV15 to TRBJ1-6; D may be TRBD1 (5 bases). V was cut by 0 bases and J by 14 bases, with 14 bases left in between. This CDR3 is built from 14 residues. CDR1 and CDR2 (germline): LNHNV, YYDKDF (reference sequence). The CDR3 coding sequence is TGTGCCACCAGCAGAGAGGGGGATGGATCAACCCTCCACTTT. Protein sequence: CATSREGDGSTLHF.

This clonotype was picked up many times. This chain joins TRBV18 and TRBJ2-1, with 7 bases aligning to TRBD1. The CDR3 has 16 amino acids. Germline V gene lookup returns CDR1 KGHSH and CDR2 LQKENI. Germline trimming cut 0 bases from V and 4 bases from J; bases unmatched to any gene: 6. In nucleotides, the CDR3 is TGTGCCAGCTCACCACCTACAGGGGCGACATACAATGAGCAGTTCTTC. Protein: CASSPPTGATYNEQFF.

This chain joins TRBV7-2 and TRBJ2-7; D is uncertain. With 2 bases removed from V and 4 bases from J, the gap between germline ends came to 6 bases. CDR1 is SGHTA, CDR2 FQGNSA, per germline. The CDR3 extends over 12 amino acids. This CDR3 is CASSLQSYEQYF. CDR3 nucleotides: TGTGCCAGCAGCTTACAAAGTTACGAGCAGTACTTC.

Notes on this clonotype: With a much larger clone just one base away, this may be a read error. The genes are TRBV11-2 and TRBJ2-7, with D possibly matching TRBD1 (6 bases). The CDR3 contains 15 residues. Germline V gives CDR1 SGHAT, CDR2 FQNNGV. The CDR3 region is CASSPQTGISYELYF. CDR3 sequence (DNA): TGTGCCAGCAGCCCCCAAACAGGGATATCCTACGAGCTGTACTTC.

The rearrangement joins TRBV20-1 to TRBJ2-7; D possibly corresponds to TRBD1 (5 bases). The germline V gene has CDR1 DFQATT and CDR2 SNEGSKA (reference sequence). Trimming removed 7 bases at V and 3 bases at J, with 16 bases between. This CDR3 spans 13 amino acids. In DNA, the CDR3 is TGCAGTGGAAGAGGTAAACAGGACTACGAGCAGTACTTC. It specifies CSGRGKQDYEQYF.

The sample holds many counts of this clonotype. The V gene is TRBV12-3 or TRBV12-4, the J gene TRBJ1-2; D is ambiguous. The V gene lost 5 bases and the J gene lost 6 bases, with 10 bases spanning the gap. This CDR3 has 12 amino acids. The CDR3 is CASSPRVDGYTF. The DNA of the CDR3 is TGTGCCAGCAGTCCCCGAGTAGATGGCTACACCTTC.

This clonotype was counted ten times or more. This chain's CDR3 is CASSSIGGAGTDTQYF. The DNA of the CDR3 is TGTGCCAGCAGCTCGATAGGGGGGGCCGGCACAGATACGCAGTATTTT. The chain combines TRBV7-2 with TRBJ2-3; D might be TRBD2 (7 bases). CDR1 is SGHTA, CDR2 FQGNSA, per germline. The CDR3 consists of 16 residues. V was pared by 4 bases and J by 1 base, with 15 bases between. Looking up the rest from reference TRBV7-2 and TRBJ2-3 gives the full variable domain: GAGVSQSPSNKVTEKGKDVELRCDPISGHTALYWYRQSLGQGLEFLIYFQGNSAPDKSGLPSDRFSAERTGGSVSTLTIQRTQQEDSAVYLCASSSIGGAGTDTQYFGPGTRLTVL.

This sequence joins TRBV5-1 and TRBJ1-1; D may be TRBD1 (5 bases). From germline, CDR1 is SGHRS and CDR2 YFSETQ. The CDR3 sequence is 15 residues long. Trimming removed 5 bases at V and 4 bases at J, with 18 bases between. The chain's CDR3 is CASSRDPGVLTEAFF. The CDR3 DNA follows: TGCGCCAGCAGTCGGGACCCGGGCGTACTCACTGAAGCTTTCTTT.

In DNA, the CDR3 is TGTGCCATCAGTGAGTCGACGGGGGCACGCTACGAGCAGTACTTC. This sequence encodes CAISESTGARYEQYF. J is TRBJ2-7 and V is TRBV10-3; D tentatively reads TRBD1 or TRBD2 (6 bases each). Trimming shortened V by 0 bases and J by 3 bases, and 12 bases separated the two germline ends. From germline, CDR1 is ENHRY and CDR2 SYGVKD. This CDR3 has 15 residues.

This clonotype was found a few times. V and J are TRBV18 and TRBJ2-2; the match to TRBD1 covers 9 bases. Germline values: CDR1 KGHSH, CDR2 LQKENI. This CDR3 is 16 amino acids long. The V segment lost 1 base and the J segment 7 bases; nucleotides outside the gene matches: 7. CDR3 sequence: CASSPRQGESIGELFF. CDR3 sequence (DNA): TGTGCCAGCTCACCACGACAGGGGGAGTCCATCGGGGAGCTGTTTTTT.

This clonotype has at least ten counts. The rearrangement uses TRBV20-1 and TRBJ2-1; D call uncertain. The CDR3 covers 12 residues. V dropped 5 bases and J dropped 9 bases, with 14 bases sitting between them. CDR1 DFQATT and CDR2 SNEGSKA come from the germline V gene (reference sequence). The CDR3 sequence is CSARTPLSEQFF. In nucleotides, the CDR3 is TGCAGTGCTCGTACCCCGTTAAGTGAGCAGTTCTTC.

This clonotype was seen a few times. The chain carries TRBV7-8 and TRBJ1-6, with a possible D match to TRBD1 (5 bases). V was cut by 1 base and J by 2 bases, with 9 bases left in between. The CDR3 is made up of 16 amino acids. CDR1 and CDR2 from the germline V gene are SGHVS and FQNEAQ. CDR3 sequence (DNA): TGTGCCAGCAGCTTAGTTGGGGCCGCCTATAATTCACCCCTCCACTTT. Amino acid sequence: CASSLVGAAYNSPLHF.

This rearrangement joins TRBV6-5 to TRBJ2-3; TRBD2 is a possible D gene (5 bases). This CDR3 has 15 amino acids. Germline V gene sequence: CDR1 MNHEY, CDR2 SVGAGI. Trimming took off 7 bases at V and 1 base at J, with 15 bases between the two ends. DNA for the CDR3: TGTGCCAGCAAAGTTTTCGGGGATCGCACAGATACGCAGTATTTT. Its protein product is CASKVFGDRTDTQYF.

The genes are TRBV3-1 and TRBJ2-7; 8 nucleotides align to TRBD1. The J segment lost 2 bases and the V segment lost 4 bases, leaving 10 bases of the junction unmatched. The CDR3 length is 16 residues. The germline V gene encodes CDR1 LGHDT and CDR2 YNNKEL (reference sequence). In DNA, the CDR3 is TGTGCCAGCAGCCTAGAAGGACAGGGCGGAACCTACGAGCAGTACTTC. The encoded protein is CASSLEGQGGTYEQYF.

The chain employs TRBV18 and TRBJ2-5, with 7 bases lining up with TRBD1. The V gene end was trimmed by 4 bases and the J gene end by 2 bases; junction bases not matched to a gene: 1. This CDR3 has 13 amino acids. Per the germline V gene, CDR1 is KGHSH and CDR2 is LQKENI. CDR3 in amino acids: CASSQGQQETQYF. The CDR3 DNA is TGTGCCAGCTCACAGGGACAGCAAGAGACCCAGTACTTC.